The 11 T cell receptor beta chains below were found in one sample sequenced in a study of shared T cell receptors in the human thymus. Produced via immunoSEQ multiplex PCR; TCRdb's table is partial and in-frame only. This table has hundreds of thousands of clones, over 75% appearing once. Another study also made use of these data, one on human thymus T cells.

The sample consisted of thymocytes. These receptors were taken from a girl under two years old with a congenital heart defect.

This clone was seen a handful of times. This sequence joins TRBV28 and TRBJ1-1; maybe TRBD1 (6 bases). This CDR3 has 14 residues. CDR1 is MDHEN and CDR2 is SYDVKM in the germline V gene. V lost 4 bases and J 6 bases, leaving 15 bases between the germline ends. The CDR3 protein is CASSCRGQFPEAFF. CDR3 sequence (DNA): TGTGCCAGCAGTTGCAGGGGCCAGTTTCCTGAAGCTTTCTTT.

In DNA form, the CDR3 reads TGTGCCAGCAGCTACTGGACAGGGGGCGCAGCTGAAGCTTTCTTT. It encodes CASSYWTGGAAEAFF. This chain uses TRBV5-4 with TRBJ1-1, with 11 bases matching TRBD1. The CDR3 sequence is 15 residues long. V shed 3 bases, J shed 6 bases, and the junction held 7 bases outside the gene matches. Germline V lookup: CDR1 SGHNT, CDR2 YYREEE (reference sequence).

V usage is TRBV5-8 and J usage is TRBJ1-2; TRBD1 matches 9 bases. The CDR3 spans 14 residues. Trimming took 4 bases from V and 6 from J; bases not matched to a gene: 7. Germline values: CDR1 SGHTS, CDR2 YDEGEE. In DNA, the CDR3 is TGTGCCAGCAGCCCACTGGACAGGGGCAATGGCTACACCTTC. Its translation is CASSPLDRGNGYTF. The full variable domain, with the rest looked up from reference TRBV5-8 and TRBJ1-2, is EAGVTQSPTHLIKTRGQQATLRCSPISGHTSVYWYQQALGLGLQFLLWYDEGEERNRGNFPPRFSGRQFPNYSSELNVNALELEDSALYLCASSPLDRGNGYTFGSGTRLTVV.

This chain joins TRBV7-9 and TRBJ2-5; 7 nucleotides match TRBD2. The J call may be wrong; the DNA end is better matched by TRBJ2-7. The CDR3 runs 13 residues. Germline V gene data show CDR1 as SEHNR and CDR2 as FQNEAQ (reference sequence). CDR3 DNA sequence: TGTGCCAGCACCACCTGGGGGGGTAACGAGCAGTACTTC. It is translated as CASTTWGGNEQYF.

The rearrangement joins TRBV19 to TRBJ2-1, with a tentative D call TRBD2 (5 bases). Germline CDR1 and CDR2: LNHDA and SQIVND (reference sequence). This CDR3 comprises 16 residues. Trimming left V 7 bases short and J 2 bases short, with 18 bases between. CDR3 coding DNA: TGTGCCAGTAATACCCCCGGGGATTTCACCTACAATGAGCAGTTCTTC. Protein: CASNTPGDFTYNEQFF.

This clone was counted a single time. J is TRBJ2-3 and V is TRBV28; D possibly corresponds to TRBD1 (6 bases). Germline lookup yields CDR1 MDHEN and CDR2 SYDVKM. The CDR3 consists of 17 residues. Trimming pared 2 bases from V and 1 base from J, leaving 16 bases between. This CDR3 is CASSLDSGARGTDTQYF. The CDR3 coding sequence is TGTGCCAGCAGTTTAGATTCAGGGGCGCGTGGCACAGATACGCAGTATTTT.

The V and J genes are TRBV5-1 and TRBJ1-3; 7 nucleotides align to TRBD1. CDR3 length: 17 residues. Losses at the gene ends were 3 bases for V and 0 bases for J; bases not matched to a gene: 9. The germline V gene has CDR1 SGHRS and CDR2 YFSETQ. CDR3 nucleotides: TGCGCCAGCAGCTGGGGGACAGCGACGACCTCTGGAAACACCATATATTTT. Amino acids: CASSWGTATTSGNTIYF.

The DNA for the CDR3 is TGTGCCAGCAGCCTCGTTGGGACAGACAATCAGCCCCAGCATTTT. Translated, it gives CASSLVGTDNQPQHF. The V call is TRBV4-2, the J call TRBJ1-5; 7 nucleotides align to TRBD1. V lost 4 bases to trimming and J lost 3 bases; unmatched junction nucleotides: 6. The length of the CDR3 is 15 residues. The germline gives CDR1 LGHNA, CDR2 YNFKEQ.

The V call is TRBV15, the J call TRBJ2-7; a weak D match, TRBD1 (5 bases). The CDR3 has 14 amino acids. V was cut by 5 bases and J by 3 bases, with 14 bases left in between. Germline V gene sequence: CDR1 LNHNV, CDR2 YYDKDF (reference sequence). This CDR3 is CATSLGLRHYEQYF. In DNA, the CDR3 is TGTGCCACCAGCTTGGGGCTTCGCCACTACGAGCAGTACTTC.

The V gene is TRBV9, the J gene TRBJ2-2; the match to TRBD2 covers 8 bases. CDR3 length equals 17 residues. The V segment lost 2 bases and the J segment 7 bases; nucleotides outside the gene matches: 13. The V gene's germline CDR1 is SGDLS and CDR2 YYNGEE. The DNA for the CDR3 is TGTGCCAGCAGCGTTTGGGCGGAGCGGGGGCCTTACGGGGAGCTGTTTTTT. Amino acids: CASSVWAERGPYGELFF.

This clone has a single count. The chain uses TRBV6-5 and TRBJ1-5; no firm D call. Per the germline V gene, CDR1 is MNHEY and CDR2 is SVGAGI. Trimming took 5 bases from V and 4 from J, leaving 12 bases between them. The CDR3 is made up of 14 amino acids. CDR3 amino acids: CASSKKSSNQPQHF. CDR3 nucleotide sequence: TGTGCCAGCAGTAAAAAATCCAGTAATCAGCCCCAGCATTTT.